This T cell receptor beta chain was sequenced for a study of siplizumab effects on memory and regulatory T cells. Generated by immunoSEQ multiplex PCR, the TCRdb table keeps only in-frame clones and is missing some. The repertoire holds fewer than 70,000 clones, with over 70% as singletons. V shed 5 bases, J shed 5 bases, and the junction held 4 bases outside the gene matches. The germline gives CDR1 SEHNR, CDR2 FQNEAQ (reference sequence). This CDR3 is 13 amino acids long. Concerning this clone itself: The target antigen is unknown.

Study-wide findings and caveats: Confirmation was lacking for the suppressive function of proliferating Tregs derived from siplizumab cultures. The majority of clones, roughly 75-97% of proliferating CD4+ or CD8+ clones, lacked an assignable naive or memory phenotype. The study found naive T cells seemingly more diverse than memory cells and seemingly major alloresponse contributors. Poor capture below about 10^-5 frequency left most alloreactive clones unmapped to unstimulated subsets.

The chain uses TRBV7-9 and TRBJ1-1; TRBD1 aligns across 8 bases. Sequencing was performed on Tregs sorted from blood. This TCR derives from a human donor in good health. DNA for the CDR3: TGTGCCAGCAGCGCGACAGGGGCTACTGAAGCTTTCTTT. Its translation: CASSATGATEAFF.